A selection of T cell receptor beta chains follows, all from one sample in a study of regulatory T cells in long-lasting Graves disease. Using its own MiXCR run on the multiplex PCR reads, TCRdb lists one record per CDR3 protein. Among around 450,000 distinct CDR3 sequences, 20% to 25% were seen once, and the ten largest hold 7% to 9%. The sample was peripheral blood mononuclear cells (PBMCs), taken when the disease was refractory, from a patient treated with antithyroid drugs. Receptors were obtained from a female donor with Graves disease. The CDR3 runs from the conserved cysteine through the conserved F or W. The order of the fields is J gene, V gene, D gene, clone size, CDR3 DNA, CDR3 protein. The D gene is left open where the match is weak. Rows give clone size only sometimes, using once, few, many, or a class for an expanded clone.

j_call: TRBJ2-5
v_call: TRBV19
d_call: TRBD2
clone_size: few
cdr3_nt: TGTGCCAGTAGTCCCACCGGGACTAGCGCGGTATACTTC
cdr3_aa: CASSPTGTSAVYF

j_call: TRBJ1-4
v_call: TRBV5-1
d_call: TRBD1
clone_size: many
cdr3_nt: TGCGCCAGCAGCGAGACAGGGATGAATGAAAAACTGTTTTTT
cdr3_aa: CASSETGMNEKLFF

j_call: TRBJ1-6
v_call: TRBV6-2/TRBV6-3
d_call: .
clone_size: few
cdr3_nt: TGTGCCAGCAGTTACGGTTATAATTCACCCCTCCACTTT
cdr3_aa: CASSYGYNSPLHF

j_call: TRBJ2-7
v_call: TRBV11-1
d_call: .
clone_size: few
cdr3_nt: TGTGCCAGCAGCCACAGGGTTCACTACGAGCAGTACTTC
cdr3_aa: CASSHRVHYEQYF

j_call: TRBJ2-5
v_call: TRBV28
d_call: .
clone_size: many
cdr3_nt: TGTGCCAGCAGTTTTGGGGGATTGGGGGGTCAAGAGACCCAGTACTTC
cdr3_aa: CASSFGGLGGQETQYF

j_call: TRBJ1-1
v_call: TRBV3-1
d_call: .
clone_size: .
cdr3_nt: TGTGCCAGCAGCCAAGAGGGAGGAGGGTTGCCTTTCTTT
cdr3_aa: CASSQEGGGLPFF

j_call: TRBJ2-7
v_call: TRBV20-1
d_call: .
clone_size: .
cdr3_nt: TGCAGTGCTAGAGATAGGCCTCTCCATAACTACGAGCAGTACTTC
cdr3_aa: CSARDRPLHNYEQYF

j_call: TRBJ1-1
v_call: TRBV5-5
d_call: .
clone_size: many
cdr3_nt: TGTGCCAGCAGCACGGGGGGGGTAAGGGACACTGAAGCTTTCTTT
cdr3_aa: CASSTGGVRDTEAFF

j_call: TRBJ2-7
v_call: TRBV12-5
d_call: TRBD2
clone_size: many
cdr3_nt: TGTGCTAGTGGTTTGGGATTCTCTCGGACTAGCGGGAACTACGAGCAGTACTTC
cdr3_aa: CASGLGFSRTSGNYEQYF

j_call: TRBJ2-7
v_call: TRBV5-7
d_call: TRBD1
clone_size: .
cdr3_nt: TGTGCCAGCAGCGAAACGGGACAGATCGACGAGCAGTACTTC
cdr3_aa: CASSETGQIDEQYF

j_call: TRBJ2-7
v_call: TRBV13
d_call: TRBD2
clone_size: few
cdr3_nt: TGTGCCAGCAGCCGACGATGGGGCCCGATAGCAGCGGGAGTCTCCTACGAGCAGTACTTC
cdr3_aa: CASSRRWGPIAAGVSYEQYF

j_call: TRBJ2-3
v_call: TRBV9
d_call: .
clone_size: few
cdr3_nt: TGTGCCAGCAGCGATGAGGGTGGTAGCACAGATACGCAGTATTTT
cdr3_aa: CASSDEGGSTDTQYF

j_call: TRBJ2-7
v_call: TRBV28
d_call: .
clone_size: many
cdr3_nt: TGTGCCAGCAGTCTCGGGAGTATGCCCTACGAGCAGTACTTC
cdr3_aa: CASSLGSMPYEQYF

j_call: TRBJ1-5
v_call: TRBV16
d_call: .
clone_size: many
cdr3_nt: TGTGCCAGCAGCCAAATAGGGATCAATCAGCCCCAGCATTTT
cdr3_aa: CASSQIGINQPQHF

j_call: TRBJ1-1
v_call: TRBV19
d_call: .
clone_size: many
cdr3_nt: TGTGCCAGTAGTACCTCTCACAGGCGAACTGAAGCTTTCTTT
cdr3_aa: CASSTSHRRTEAFF

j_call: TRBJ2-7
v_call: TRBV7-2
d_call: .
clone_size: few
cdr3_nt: TGTGCCAGCAGCTTAGCGGCGAGCGACGCAGCCTACGAGCAGTACTTC
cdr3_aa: CASSLAASDAAYEQYF

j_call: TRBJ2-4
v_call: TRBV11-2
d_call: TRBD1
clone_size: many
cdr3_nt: TGTGCCAGCAGCCAAGGGGACAGTAGAAACATTCAGTACTTC
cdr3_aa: CASSQGDSRNIQYF

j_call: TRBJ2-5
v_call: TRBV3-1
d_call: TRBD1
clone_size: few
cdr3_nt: TGTGCCAGCAGCCAGTCTTGGGACAGGGAGGCCCAAGAGACCCAGTACTTC
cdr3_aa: CASSQSWDREAQETQYF

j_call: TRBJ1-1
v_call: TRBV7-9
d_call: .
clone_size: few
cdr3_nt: TGTGCCAGCAGCTTAGGGAAGGGAGACACTGAAGCTTTCTTT
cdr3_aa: CASSLGKGDTEAFF

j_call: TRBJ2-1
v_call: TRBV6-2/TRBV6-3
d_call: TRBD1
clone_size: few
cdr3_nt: TGTGCCAGCATCGCTTGGGGGACAGAATACAATGAGCAGTTCTTC
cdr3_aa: CASIAWGTEYNEQFF

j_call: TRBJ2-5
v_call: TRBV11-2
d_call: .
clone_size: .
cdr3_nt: TGTGCCAGCAGCTTAGTTTGGGGAGCCGTAGGGACCCAGTACTTC
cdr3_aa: CASSLVWGAVGTQYF

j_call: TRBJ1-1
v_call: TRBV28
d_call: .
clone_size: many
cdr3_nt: TGTGCCAGCAGTTTGGGTGTTGGCAGGGGACAAACTGAAGCTTTCTTT
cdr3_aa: CASSLGVGRGQTEAFF

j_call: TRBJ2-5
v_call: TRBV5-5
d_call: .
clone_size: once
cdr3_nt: TGTGCCAGCAGCTTGGACGCAAGAAGGACCCAGTACTTC
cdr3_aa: CASSLDARRTQYF

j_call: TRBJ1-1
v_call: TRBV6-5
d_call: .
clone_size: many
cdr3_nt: TGTGCCAGCAGTTACTCGTGGACGAACACTGAAGCTTTCTTT
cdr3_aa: CASSYSWTNTEAFF

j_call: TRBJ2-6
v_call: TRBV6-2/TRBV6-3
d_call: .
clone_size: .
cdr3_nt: TGTGCCAGCAGTTACGGGGATGTCGGCTCTGGGGCCAACGTCCTGACTTTC
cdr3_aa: CASSYGDVGSGANVLTF

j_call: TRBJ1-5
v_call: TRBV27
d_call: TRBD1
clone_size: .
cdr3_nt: TGTGCCAGCAGAATGACAGGGGGCTTTGGCAATCAGCCCCAGCATTTT
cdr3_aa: CASRMTGGFGNQPQHF

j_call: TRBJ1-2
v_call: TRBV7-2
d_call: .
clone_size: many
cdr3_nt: TGTGCCAGCAGCCCCGTCGGGGCGGCTAACTATGGCTACACCTTC
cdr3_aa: CASSPVGAANYGYTF

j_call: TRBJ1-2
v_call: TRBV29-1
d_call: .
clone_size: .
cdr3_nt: TGCAGCGTTGAACACGGGGACACTGGCTACACCTTC
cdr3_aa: CSVEHGDTGYTF

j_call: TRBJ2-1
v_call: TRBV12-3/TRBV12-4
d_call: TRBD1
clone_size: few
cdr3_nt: TGTGCCAGCACCCGAGGACAGGTGGGCAATGAGCAGTTCTTC
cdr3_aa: CASTRGQVGNEQFF

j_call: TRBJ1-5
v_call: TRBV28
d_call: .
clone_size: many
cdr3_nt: TGTGCCAGCAGTTTTAGTTACAGGGAGGGCAATCAGCCCCAGCATTTT
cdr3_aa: CASSFSYREGNQPQHF

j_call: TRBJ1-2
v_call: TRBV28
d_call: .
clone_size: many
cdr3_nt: TGTGCCAGCAGTTTTCCCTCTATCCGGGACGCCGCTGGCTATGGCTACACCTTC
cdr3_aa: CASSFPSIRDAAGYGYTF

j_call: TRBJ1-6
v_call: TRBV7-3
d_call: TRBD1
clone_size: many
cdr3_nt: TGTGCCAGCAGCTTAGAGGGGGCGAGTTCACCCCTCCACTTT
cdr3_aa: CASSLEGASSPLHF

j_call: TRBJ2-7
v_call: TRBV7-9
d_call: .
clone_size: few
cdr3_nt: TGTGCCAGCAGCTACACAGACAGGTCCTCCTACGAGCAGTACTTC
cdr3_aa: CASSYTDRSSYEQYF

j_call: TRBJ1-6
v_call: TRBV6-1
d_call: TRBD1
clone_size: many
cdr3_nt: TGTGCCAGCAGTCGGGACAGGGGCTATTCACCCCTCCACTTT
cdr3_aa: CASSRDRGYSPLHF

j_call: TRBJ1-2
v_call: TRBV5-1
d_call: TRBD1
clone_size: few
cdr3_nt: TGCGCCGGCGGACAGGGGAGGAGGTCGGAAGGCTACACCTTC
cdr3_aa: CAGGQGRRSEGYTF

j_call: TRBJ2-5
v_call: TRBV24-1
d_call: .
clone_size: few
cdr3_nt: TGTGCCACCAGTGATTTTACAGCCCAAAGACAAGAGACCCAGTACTTC
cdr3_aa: CATSDFTAQRQETQYF

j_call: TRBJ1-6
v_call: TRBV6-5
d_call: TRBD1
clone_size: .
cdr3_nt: TGCGCCAGCAGTTCCTCTCCGACAGGGGGGAATTCACCCCTCCACTTT
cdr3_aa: CASSSSPTGGNSPLHF

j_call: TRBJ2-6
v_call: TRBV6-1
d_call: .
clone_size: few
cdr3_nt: TGTGCCGGATCCCAGAGCTCTGGGGCCAACGTCCTGACTTTC
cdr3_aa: CAGSQSSGANVLTF

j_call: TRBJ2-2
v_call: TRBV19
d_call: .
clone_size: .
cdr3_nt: TGTGCCAGTAGTATACTTCCAGACACCGGGGAGCTGTTTTTT
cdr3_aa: CASSILPDTGELFF

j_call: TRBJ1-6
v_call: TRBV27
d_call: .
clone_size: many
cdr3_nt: TGTGCCAGCAGTCCAGCCTATTCCCGCTATAATTCACCCCTCCACTTT
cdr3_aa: CASSPAYSRYNSPLHF

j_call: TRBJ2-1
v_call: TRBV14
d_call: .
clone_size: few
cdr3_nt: TGTGCCAGCAGCCAAGATAAGGGTGGGAGGAATGAGCAGTTCTTC
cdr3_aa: CASSQDKGGRNEQFF

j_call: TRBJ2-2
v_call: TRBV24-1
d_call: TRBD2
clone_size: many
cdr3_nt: TGTGCCACCAGTGGGACGCCGGGACTAGCGGGCACCGGGGAGCTGTTTTTT
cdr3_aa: CATSGTPGLAGTGELFF

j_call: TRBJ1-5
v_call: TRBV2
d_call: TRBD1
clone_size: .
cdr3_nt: TGTGCCAGCACCGGGACAGGGAGTATCCAGCCCCAGCATTTT
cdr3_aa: CASTGTGSIQPQHF

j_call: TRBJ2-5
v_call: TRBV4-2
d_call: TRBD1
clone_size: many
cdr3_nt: TGTGCCAGCAGCCAAGCCCAACAGGGGGCAGGAGAGACCCAGTACTTC
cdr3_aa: CASSQAQQGAGETQYF

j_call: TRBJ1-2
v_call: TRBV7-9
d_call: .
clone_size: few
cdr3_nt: TGTGCCAGCAGCTTAGTTAAACCCTATGGCTACACCTTC
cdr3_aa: CASSLVKPYGYTF

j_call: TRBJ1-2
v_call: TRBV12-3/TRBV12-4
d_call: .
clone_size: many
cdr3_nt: TGTGCCAGCAGTTTAGTGAGAAGCGGCTACACCTTC
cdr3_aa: CASSLVRSGYTF

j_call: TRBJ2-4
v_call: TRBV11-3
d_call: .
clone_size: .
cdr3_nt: TGTGCCAGCAGCTTAATACTCGGGGACATTCAGTACTTC
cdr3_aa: CASSLILGDIQYF

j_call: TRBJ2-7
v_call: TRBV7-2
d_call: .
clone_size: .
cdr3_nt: TGTGCCAGCGTACGAACAGGGAGCTACGAGCAGTACTTC
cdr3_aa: CASVRTGSYEQYF

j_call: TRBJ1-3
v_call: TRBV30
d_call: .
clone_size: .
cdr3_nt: TGTGCCTGGAGTGTAATCTCTGGGCACACCATATATTTT
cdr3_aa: CAWSVISGHTIYF

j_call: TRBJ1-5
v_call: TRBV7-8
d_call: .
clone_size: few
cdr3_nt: TGTGCCAGCAGCCGAGATAGGGTCGGGCAGCCCCAGCATTTT
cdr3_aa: CASSRDRVGQPQHF

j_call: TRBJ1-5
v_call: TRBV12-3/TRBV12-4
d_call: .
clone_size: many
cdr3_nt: TGTGCCAGCAGTAAGTTTGACAGAGATAGCAATCAGCCCCAGCATTTT
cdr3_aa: CASSKFDRDSNQPQHF